A single sample is the source of the 27 T cell receptor beta chains below, sequenced in a study of blood T cell repertoires in COVID-19. The assay was immunoSEQ multiplex PCR, and TCRdb's table has in-frame clones only and misses some. Of more than 200,000 clones in the sample, about 87% were seen once. The specimen was peripheral blood. Every receptor here comes from a woman in her sixties or seventies with COVID-19, enrolled during active disease.

J is TRBJ2-2 and V is TRBV18, with 10 nucleotides matching TRBD2. The CDR3 is made up of 16 amino acids. Losses at the gene ends were 2 bases for V and 1 base for J; bases not matched to a gene: 1. Germline-derived CDR1 and CDR2 are KGHSH and LQKENI. CDR3 sequence: CASSPIAGGNTGELFF. DNA of the CDR3: TGTGCCAGCTCACCAATAGCGGGAGGGAACACCGGGGAGCTGTTTTTT.

The rearrangement joins TRBV15 to TRBJ2-3, with D possibly being TRBD1 (5 bases). V gave up 0 bases and J gave up 2 bases, with 12 bases separating them. CDR3 length: 16 amino acids. Germline values: CDR1 LNHNV, CDR2 YYDKDF (reference sequence). CDR3 coding DNA: TGTGCCACCAGCAGAGATCCAGGGATGGTCACAGATACGCAGTATTTT. This translates into CATSRDPGMVTDTQYF.

V usage is TRBV5-4 and J usage is TRBJ1-4; 10 nucleotides line up with TRBD1. The CDR3 sequence is 15 residues long. J was trimmed by 5 bases and V by 0 bases; bases with no gene match: 1. CDR1 is SGHNT, CDR2 YYREEE, per germline (reference sequence). CDR3 sequence (DNA): TGTGCCAGCAGCTTGGGGACAGGGGGAAATGAAAAACTGTTTTTT. Translation gives CASSLGTGGNEKLFF.

This rearrangement joins TRBV29-1 to TRBJ2-5, with D hard to call. The germline V gene encodes CDR1 SQVTM and CDR2 ANQGSEA. Trimming pared 6 bases from V and 7 bases from J, leaving 12 bases between. This CDR3 has 11 amino acids. In nucleotides, the CDR3 is TGCAGCGTGGAACACTCCTGGACCCAGTACTTC. Encoded protein: CSVEHSWTQYF.

With respect to this clone: One end of the junction fails to match germline, which may point to a read error. V usage is TRBV3-1 (or the pseudogene TRBV3-2) and J usage is TRBJ1-2, with a possible D match to TRBD1 (6 bases). The germline V gene has CDR1 LGHDT and CDR2 YNNKEL (reference sequence). This CDR3 has 14 residues. This CDR3 reads CASSQDFRQAGPHF. The CDR3 nucleotides are TGTGCCAGCAGCCAAGATTTTCGACAGGCGGGTCCTCACTTC.

The chain uses TRBV28 and TRBJ1-1; D is possibly TRBD1 (5 bases). The germline V gene encodes CDR1 MDHEN and CDR2 SYDVKM. The CDR3 length is 15 residues. V shed 6 bases and J shed 0 bases, with 14 bases lying between them. DNA for the CDR3: TGTGCCAGCAGCTCCCCGGGACTCCTGAACACTGAAGCTTTCTTT. It specifies CASSSPGLLNTEAFF.

V and J are TRBV30 and TRBJ2-5; 8 nucleotides agree with TRBD2. V shed 0 bases, J shed 5 bases, and the junction held 8 bases outside the gene matches. There are 15 residues in the CDR3. Germline loops: CDR1 GTSNPN, CDR2 SVGIG (reference sequence). The CDR3 DNA sequence: TGTGCCTGGAGTGTACGAGCGGGAGTGGGGGAGACCCAGTACTTC. This gives the protein CAWSVRAGVGETQYF. Full variable domain (rest looked up from reference TRBV30 and TRBJ2-5): SQTIHQWPATLVQPVGSPLSLECTVEGTSNPNLYWYRQAAGRGLQLLFYSVGIGQISSEVPQNLSASRPQDRQFILSSKKLLLSDSGFYLCAWSVRAGVGETQYFGPGTRLLVL.

This sequence joins TRBV5-1 and TRBJ2-3; D might be TRBD1 (6 bases). The CDR3 contains 15 residues. Trimming took off 7 bases at V and 0 bases at J, with 15 bases between the two ends. The germline CDR1 and CDR2 sequences are SGHRS and YFSETQ. CDR3 nucleotide sequence: TGCGCCAGCTTGCAGGGGATTTCTAGCACAGATACGCAGTATTTT. Translation gives CASLQGISSTDTQYF.

This sequence joins TRBV28 and TRBJ2-7, with D maybe TRBD2 (6 bases). Trimming stripped 4 bases from V and 2 bases from J, with 15 bases between. Germline values: CDR1 MDHEN, CDR2 SYDVKM. This CDR3 has 15 residues. The CDR3 nucleotides are TGTGCCAGCAGTTCCCAAGCGGGTTCTGCCTACGAGCAGTACTTC. Its translation: CASSSQAGSAYEQYF.

The chain uses TRBV15 and TRBJ2-1; D is uncertain. Trimming left V 0 bases short and J 6 bases short, with 15 bases between. The CDR3 totals 16 residues. The germline V gene has CDR1 LNHNV and CDR2 YYDKDF (reference sequence). CDR3 residues: CATSRDRPGLGNEQFF. The CDR3 bases are TGTGCCACCAGCAGAGATAGGCCTGGGCTGGGCAATGAGCAGTTCTTC.

In this sample, this clone turned up once. The V and J genes are TRBV6-1 and TRBJ1-6; possibly TRBD1 for D (5 bases). Trimming took off 6 bases at V and 6 bases at J, with 12 bases between the two ends. Germline V lookup: CDR1 MNHNS, CDR2 SASEGT. There are 14 residues in the CDR3. CDR3 sequence (DNA): TGTGCCAGCAGGGACGACAGTATTAATTCACCCCTCCACTTT. It translates to CASRDDSINSPLHF.

A few counts support this clone. The CDR3 region has the DNA TGTGCCAGCAGCCAAGCAGTCGCAACTAATGAAAAACTGTTTTTT. It specifies CASSQAVATNEKLFF. V is TRBV3-1 (or the pseudogene TRBV3-2) and J is TRBJ1-4; D not resolved. CDR1 is LGHDT and CDR2 is YNNKEL in the germline V gene (reference sequence). With 1 base removed from V and 0 bases from J, the gap between germline ends came to 6 bases. The length of the CDR3 is 15 residues.

V usage is TRBV19 and J usage is TRBJ1-4; 10 nucleotides agree with TRBD1. There are 15 residues in the CDR3. Trimming removed 6 bases from V and 7 bases from J; junction bases left unmatched: 8. Per the germline V gene, CDR1 is LNHDA and CDR2 is SQIVND (reference sequence). The CDR3, as DNA: TGTGCCAGTAGCCCCGACAGGGGGCGACGTGAAAAACTGTTTTTT. Encoded protein: CASSPDRGRREKLFF. The variable domain in full, completed from reference TRBV19 and TRBJ1-4, reads DGGITQSPKYLFRKEGQNVTLSCEQNLNHDAMYWYRQDPGQGLRLIYYSQIVNDFQKGDIAEGYSVSREKKESFPLTVTSAQKNPTAFYLCASSPDRGRREKLFFGSGTQLSVL.

V gene TRBV7-9 combines with J gene TRBJ2-1; unclear D gene. CDR1 is SEHNR and CDR2 is FQNEAQ in the germline V gene (reference sequence). Trimming took 5 bases from V and 8 from J, leaving 13 bases between them. This CDR3 is 13 amino acids long. CDR3 sequence (DNA): TGTGCCAGCAGCCCCACTTCCCTCCATGAGCAGTTCTTC. Translated: CASSPTSLHEQFF. Full variable domain (rest looked up from reference TRBV7-9 and TRBJ2-1): DTGVSQNPRHKITKRGQNVTFRCDPISEHNRLYWYRQTLGQGPEFLTYFQNEAQLEKSRLLSDRFSAERPKGSFSTLEIQRTEQGDSAMYLCASSPTSLHEQFFGPGTRLTVL.

The V gene is TRBV28, the J gene TRBJ1-1; 8 nucleotides match TRBD1. V was clipped by 2 bases and J by 5 bases; unmatched bases: 4. Germline CDR1 reads MDHEN; CDR2 reads SYDVKM. This CDR3 has 14 amino acids. The CDR3 DNA reads TGTGCCAGCAGTTTACAGGGGGCTAAGACTGAAGCTTTCTTT. It specifies CASSLQGAKTEAFF.

The gene calls are TRBV5-1 and TRBJ2-2, with no clear D. This CDR3 region has 14 residues. Between the trimmed V and J ends, which lost 0 bases and 6 bases, there was a span of 9 bases. Germline V gene sequence: CDR1 SGHRS, CDR2 YFSETQ. The chain's CDR3 is CASSLDARAGELFF. The DNA of the CDR3 is TGCGCCAGCAGCTTGGATGCGAGAGCCGGGGAGCTGTTTTTT.

The rearrangement links TRBV6-1 to TRBJ2-1; D might be TRBD2 (5 bases). V lost 0 bases and J lost 3, with 9 bases in between. Germline V gives CDR1 MNHNS, CDR2 SASEGT. CDR3 length: 15 residues. The CDR3 DNA reads as TGTGCCAGCAGTGAAGCGGGCGACTACTACAATGAGCAGTTCTTC. This codes for CASSEAGDYYNEQFF.

The V call is TRBV15, the J call TRBJ2-1, with TRBD2 identical over 9 bases. The V gene end was trimmed by 1 base and the J gene end by 6 bases; junction bases not matched to a gene: 7. Germline CDR1 is LNHNV and CDR2 is YYDKDF (reference sequence). The CDR3 loop spans 16 amino acids. The CDR3 sequence: CATSRVRAGGSNEQFF. The CDR3 region has the DNA TGTGCCACCAGCAGAGTAAGGGCGGGAGGGTCCAATGAGCAGTTCTTC.

J is TRBJ1-4 and V is TRBV18, with D unresolved. The CDR3 runs 12 residues. V dropped 6 bases and J dropped 8 bases, with 10 bases sitting between them. Germline CDR1 and CDR2: KGHSH and LQKENI. The CDR3 nucleotides are TGTGCCAGCTCGCCAGCCGGGGAAAAACTGTTTTTT. Translation gives CASSPAGEKLFF.

The gene calls are TRBV5-5 and TRBJ2-2, with 10 bases aligning to TRBD2. V lost 4 bases to trimming and J lost 4 bases; unmatched junction nucleotides: 4. Per germline, CDR1 SGHKS and CDR2 YYEKEE (reference sequence). The CDR3 contains 15 residues. The CDR3 DNA is TGTGCCAGCAGCCAAGCGGGAGGGCTCACCGGGGAGCTGTTTTTT. As protein: CASSQAGGLTGELFF.

This rearrangement joins TRBV28 to TRBJ1-2; D remains unclear. Looked up from germline, CDR1 is MDHEN and CDR2 is SYDVKM. The CDR3 totals 14 residues. Trimming took 4 bases from V and 1 from J, leaving 10 bases between them. This CDR3 is CASSSIRFNYGYTF. The CDR3 bases are TGTGCCAGCAGTTCCATCCGGTTTAACTATGGCTACACCTTC.

J is TRBJ1-5 and V is TRBV19; 7 positions agree with TRBD1. With V trimmed by 1 base and J by 5 bases, 20 bases remained unmatched. The CDR3 totals 20 residues. CDR1 is LNHDA and CDR2 is SQIVND in the germline V gene (reference sequence). The CDR3 region has the DNA TGTGCCAGTAGTATAGGGGTAGGTTGGGACAGTGGGTTAGTAGATCAGCCCCAGCATTTT. Amino acid sequence: CASSIGVGWDSGLVDQPQHF.

This chain connects TRBV6-1 to TRBJ2-1; D is unclear. V was pared by 3 bases and J by 3 bases, with 9 bases between. CDR3 length equals 14 residues. The germline CDR1 and CDR2 sequences are MNHNS and SASEGT. CDR3 in DNA: TGTGCCAGCAGTGATGGGCTGTTCTACAATGAGCAGTTCTTC. This translates into CASSDGLFYNEQFF.

The rearrangement links TRBV7-8 to TRBJ2-1, with 8 bases aligning to TRBD2. The CDR3 sequence is 17 residues long. Germline assignment: CDR1 SGHVS and CDR2 FQNEAQ. V lost 6 bases and J lost 5; bases outside the gene matches: 15. CDR3 loop: CASSPGTSRSANNEQFF. CDR3 nucleotides: TGTGCCAGCAGTCCTGGGACTAGTCGTTCCGCCAACAATGAGCAGTTCTTC.

V is TRBV29-1 and J is TRBJ1-2, with 9 bases lining up with TRBD1. V gave up 7 bases and J gave up 7 bases; unmatched junction bases: 10. The length of the CDR3 is 13 residues. The germline CDR1 and CDR2 sequences are SQVTM and ANQGSEA. The CDR3 nucleotides read TGCAGCGAGTCCCGGGACAGGGCTTCTGGCTACACCTTC. This codes for CSESRDRASGYTF.

This chain uses TRBV25-1 with TRBJ2-1; 7 positions agree with TRBD2. The trim removed 6 bases at V and 7 bases at J, leaving 3 bases unmatched. Germline V gene lookup returns CDR1 MGHDK and CDR2 SYGVNS. The CDR3 contains 12 residues. DNA of the CDR3: TGTGCCAGCAGCAGTAGCGGGAATGAGCAGTTCTTC. Translated, it gives CASSSSGNEQFF. The complete variable domain, with remaining parts taken from reference TRBV25-1 and TRBJ2-1, reads EADIYQTPRYLVIGTGKKITLECSQTMGHDKMYWYQQDPGMELHLIHYSYGVNSTEKGDLSSESTVSRIRTEHFPLTLESARPSHTSQYLCASSSSGNEQFFGPGTRLTVL.

This chain connects TRBV28 to TRBJ1-2, with 7 bases fitting TRBD1. The CDR3 runs to 14 residues. CDR1 and CDR2 (germline): MDHEN, SYDVKM. J was trimmed by 5 bases and V by 3 bases; bases with no gene match: 6. CDR3 protein: CASSLLDRYYGYTF. The CDR3 DNA reads TGTGCCAGCAGTTTGTTGGACAGGTATTATGGCTACACCTTC.